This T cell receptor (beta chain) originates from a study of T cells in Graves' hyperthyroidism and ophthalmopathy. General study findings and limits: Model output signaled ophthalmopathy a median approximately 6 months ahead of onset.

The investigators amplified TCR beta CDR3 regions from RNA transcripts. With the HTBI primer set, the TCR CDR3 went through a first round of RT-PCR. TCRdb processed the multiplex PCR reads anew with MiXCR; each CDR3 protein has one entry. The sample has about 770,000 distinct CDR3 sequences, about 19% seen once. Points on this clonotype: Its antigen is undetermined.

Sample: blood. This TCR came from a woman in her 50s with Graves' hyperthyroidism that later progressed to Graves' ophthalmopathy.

CDR3 loop: CASSCPATVRGINQPQHF. The CDR3 region has the DNA TGTGCCAGCAGCTGCCCTGCGACAGTCCGGGGGATTAATCAGCCCCAGCATTTT. The chain combines TRBV7-6 with TRBJ1-5; a possible D gene is TRBD1 (5 bases). Germline CDR1 reads SGHVS; CDR2 reads FNYEAQ. The CDR3 is 18 residues long. Trimming removed 4 bases from V and 4 bases from J, with 23 bases in between. Based on the CDR3 plus reference TRBV7-6 and TRBJ1-5, the full variable domain is GAGVSQSPRYKVTKRGQDVALRCDPISGHVSLYWYRQALGQGPEFLTYFNYEAQQDKSGLPNDRFSAERPEGSISTLTIQRTEQRDSAMYRCASSCPATVRGINQPQHFGDGTRLSIL.